These 17 T cell receptor beta chains were all obtained from the same sample, sequenced in a study of T-cell reconstitution after alpha-beta-depleted transplantation in children. Preparing the TCRbeta library involved the use of unique molecular identifiers. Using its own MiXCR run on the PCR reads, TCRdb lists one record per CDR3 protein. The table shows about 690,000 distinct CDR3 sequences, with 16% occurring only once. This material consisted of PBMCs from the stem cell graft donor, taken from the stem cell graft. These receptors were taken from a human donor who donated a stem cell graft to a child with acute myeloid leukemia.

At least ten counts were recorded for this clonotype. The V gene is TRBV30, the J gene TRBJ1-6; D is possibly TRBD1 (6 bases). V was clipped by 4 bases and J by 4 bases, with 8 bases between them. Germline V gene sequence: CDR1 GTSNPN, CDR2 SVGIG (reference sequence). The CDR3 length is 13 residues. CDR3 nucleotides: TGTGCCTGGATCGGACAGTATAATTCACCCCTCCACTTT. Translated: CAWIGQYNSPLHF.

The V gene is TRBV9, the J gene TRBJ2-6; no clear D. From germline, CDR1 is SGDLS and CDR2 YYNGEE. The ends were cut back, 0 bases at V and 2 bases at J, with 6 bases in the middle. This CDR3 has 15 amino acids. CDR3 loop: CASSVGPTGANVLTF. The CDR3 DNA reads as TGTGCCAGCAGCGTAGGACCTACTGGGGCCAACGTCCTGACTTTC. The full variable domain, completed using reference TRBV9 and TRBJ2-6, is DSGVTQTPKHLITATGQRVTLRCSPRSGDLSVYWYQQSLDQGLQFLIQYYNGEERAKGNILERFSAQQFPDLHSELNLSSLELGDSALYFCASSVGPTGANVLTFGAGSRLTVL.

This clonotype was recorded many times. The chain couples TRBV20-1 to TRBJ2-5, with D possibly TRBD2 on 5 matching bases. V shed 5 bases and J shed 5 bases, with 21 bases lying between them. The CDR3 covers 15 residues. The V gene's germline CDR1 is DFQATT and CDR2 SNEGSKA (reference sequence). CDR3 coding DNA: TGCAGTGCTCGGGGTATTGCGACCGCTTCCGAGACCCAGTACTTC. This gives the protein CSARGIATASETQYF.

The sample holds many counts of this clonotype. The V call is TRBV20-1, the J call TRBJ2-3; 8 bases are a match to TRBD1. CDR1 is DFQATT, CDR2 SNEGSKA, per germline (reference sequence). The CDR3 loop spans 15 amino acids. Losses at the gene ends were 6 bases for V and 2 bases for J; bases not matched to a gene: 10. CDR3 DNA sequence: TGCAGTGCCCTAACAGGGGGATTCCACACAGATACGCAGTATTTT. Its protein product is CSALTGGFHTDTQYF.

The V and J genes are TRBV18 and TRBJ2-2; tentative D call: TRBD2 (5 bases). Germline-derived CDR1 and CDR2 are KGHSH and LQKENI. V gave up 2 bases and J gave up 4 bases, with 17 bases separating them. The CDR3 totals 17 residues. The CDR3 DNA reads TGTGCCAGCTCACCATTCCCCCAAAATGGACTCACCGGGGAGCTGTTTTTT. It yields the protein CASSPFPQNGLTGELFF.

This clonotype was recorded many times. The J gene is TRBJ1-5, the V gene TRBV10-3; D not certain. The V and J ends lost 8 bases and 1 base respectively, with 12 bases between them. CDR3 length equals 14 residues. CDR1 and CDR2 (germline): ENHRY, SYGVKD. CDR3 amino acids: CAIGGKESNQPQHF. DNA of the CDR3: TGTGCCATCGGCGGGAAGGAGAGCAATCAGCCCCAGCATTTT.

The chain is built from TRBV27 and TRBJ2-1; 7 nucleotides line up with TRBD1. CDR3 length: 12 residues. The V and J ends lost 7 bases and 6 bases, in that order; junction bases with no gene match: 3. Germline CDR1 and CDR2: MNHEY and SMNVEV (reference sequence). The CDR3 protein is CASKKGANEQFF. The CDR3 coding sequence is TGTGCCAGCAAAAAGGGGGCCAATGAGCAGTTCTTC.

This clonotype was seen a single time. The rearrangement joins TRBV2 to TRBJ2-2, with D maybe TRBD1 (5 bases). This CDR3 has 15 residues. Germline CDR1 SNHLY, CDR2 FYNNEI. The V gene lost 3 bases and the J gene lost 1 base, with 9 bases spanning the gap. CDR3 coding DNA: TGTGCCAGCAGTGAGGAACAGGAGAACACCGGGGAGCTGTTTTTT. Translating gives CASSEEQENTGELFF.

Only a few counts were recorded for this clonotype. V gene TRBV6-1 combines with J gene TRBJ2-2; no firm D call. V lost 8 bases and J lost 6, with 13 bases in between. The CDR3 runs to 13 residues. Germline assignment: CDR1 MNHNS and CDR2 SASEGT. The CDR3 DNA reads TGTGCCAGCGGTACGAGATTCGCCGGGGAGCTGTTTTTT. Residues: CASGTRFAGELFF.

This clonotype showed up just once. The chain couples TRBV21-1 to TRBJ2-5; TRBD1 is taken as the D call from the table, unchecked against the DNA. TRBV21-1 is a recognized pseudogene. The CDR3 consists of 16 residues. Here the CDR3 reads CASSLRQGRFMETQYF. For the CDR3, the DNA is TGTGCCAGCAGCCTTCGACAGGGGAGGTTTATGGAGACCCAGTACTTC.

This chain uses TRBV9 with TRBJ2-5; TRBD2 matches at 8 bases. This CDR3 has 13 residues. The trim removed 7 bases at V and 6 bases at J, leaving 8 bases unmatched. CDR1 and CDR2 (germline): SGDLS, YYNGEE. CDR3: CASGAGGGKTQYF. The CDR3 nucleotides are TGTGCCAGCGGGGCCGGGGGGGGAAAGACCCAGTACTTC.

As concerns this clonotype: A much larger clonotype is one base distant, so this may be a read error. It is likely a read error, because the conserved phenylalanine at the end of the CDR3 is missing. CDR3 loop: CASSQDKGYEQYL. DNA of the CDR3: TGCGCCAGCAGCCAAGATAAGGGCTACGAGCAGTACCTC. The chain employs TRBV4-3 and TRBJ2-7, with no clear D. CDR1 and CDR2 (germline): LGHNA, YSLEER. The CDR3 totals 13 residues. The V gene lost 0 bases and the J gene lost 3 bases, with 6 bases spanning the gap.

Ten or more counts support this clonotype. The chain uses TRBV20-1 and TRBJ2-1; no clear D gene. CDR1 DFQATT and CDR2 SNEGSKA come from the germline V gene (reference sequence). The V gene lost 6 bases and the J gene lost 9 bases, with 12 bases spanning the gap. The CDR3 is 11 amino acids. CDR3 in amino acids: CSASLDGEQFF. The CDR3 DNA reads TGCAGTGCCTCACTGGACGGTGAGCAGTTCTTC.

On this clonotype itself: This may stem from a read error, because a much larger clone lies one nucleotide away. This sequence joins TRBV4-2 and TRBJ2-1; D gene ambiguous. Germline CDR1 reads LGHNA; CDR2 reads YNFKEQ. The CDR3 covers 12 residues. CDR3 amino acids: CASGQDLRSLFF. DNA for the CDR3: TGTGCCAGCGGCCAAGATCTCAGGTCGTTGTTCTTC.

This CDR3 reads CSAIMPGGFQETQYF. CDR3 nucleotide sequence: TGCAGTGCTATTATGCCAGGGGGCTTCCAAGAGACCCAGTACTTC. The rearrangement joins TRBV20-1 to TRBJ2-5, with 8 positions matching TRBD1. The CDR3 totals 15 residues. Trimming took 4 bases from V and 1 from J; bases not matched to a gene: 8. Germline assignment: CDR1 DFQATT and CDR2 SNEGSKA (reference sequence).

At least ten counts were recorded for this clonotype. The chain couples TRBV6-5 to TRBJ1-6; no clear D. Germline lookup yields CDR1 MNHEY and CDR2 SVGAGI. The CDR3 totals 12 residues. The V gene lost 0 bases and the J gene lost 15 bases, with 9 bases spanning the gap. CDR3 DNA sequence: TGTGCCAGCAGTTACTCGGGCGAGCACCTCCACTTT. Translation: CASSYSGEHLHF.

This clonotype occurred many times. This chain uses TRBV9 with TRBJ2-1; 11 bases fit TRBD2. V was pared by 2 bases and J by 2 bases, with 0 bases of the junction left unmatched. This CDR3 comprises 15 residues. Germline V gives CDR1 SGDLS, CDR2 YYNGEE. CDR3 protein: CASSVGLAAYNEQFF. DNA for the CDR3: TGTGCCAGCAGCGTGGGACTAGCGGCCTACAATGAGCAGTTCTTC. The whole variable domain, filled in from reference TRBV9 and TRBJ2-1, reads DSGVTQTPKHLITATGQRVTLRCSPRSGDLSVYWYQQSLDQGLQFLIQYYNGEERAKGNILERFSAQQFPDLHSELNLSSLELGDSALYFCASSVGLAAYNEQFFGPGTRLTVL.